Detailed here is one T cell receptor (beta chain). Trimming cost V 3 bases and J 3 bases, with 11 bases left between them. The CDR3 length is 14 residues. CDR1 and CDR2 (germline): SGHTA, FQGNSA. The sample belongs to a study of technical replicates of blood from several donors. Sequencing was performed with immunoSEQ multiplex PCR; in TCRdb, only in-frame clones are kept and a portion is missing. The table has tens of thousands of clones, about 93% seen once; the top ten hold 0.27%. The V gene is TRBV7-2, the J gene TRBJ1-1; the D gene is possibly TRBD1 (6 bases). Material for sequencing was T cells isolated from PBMCs. The receptor comes from a human donor in good health. CDR3 DNA: TGTGCCAGCAGCTTTCAGGGGTTGGACACTGAAGCTTTCTTT. Its translation is CASSFQGLDTEAFF.